This TCR beta chain was observed in a study of T cell responses to AZD1222 COVID-19 vaccine. Whole-study context: Pooled together were second doses at about 4 or about 12 weeks. General study points: There were mostly white British donors and more females than males, and clonal diversity was possibly underestimated. Of spike-specific TCRs, nearly half reportedly target regions left unmutated in variants. Sampled repertoires all dated from after the peak T cell response.

To note about this clone: What it binds is not known.

Measured with immunoSEQ multiplex PCR; TCRdb has only the in-frame clones, and not every one. Of about 97,000 clones listed, roughly 87% were seen once; the top ten hold 15% to 20%. The receptor was isolated from an adult in good health. The sequenced sample was peripheral blood, obtained on day 0 of AZD1222 vaccination.

CDR3 sequence (DNA): TGTGCCTGGAAAGAAGACGCAGGGTATGGCTACACCTTC. Amino acid sequence: CAWKEDAGYGYTF. V and J are TRBV30 and TRBJ1-2; the D gene is possibly TRBD1 (5 bases). The ends were cut back, 4 bases at V and 5 bases at J, with 14 bases in the middle. Germline V gives CDR1 GTSNPN, CDR2 SVGIG (reference sequence). The CDR3 has 13 amino acids.